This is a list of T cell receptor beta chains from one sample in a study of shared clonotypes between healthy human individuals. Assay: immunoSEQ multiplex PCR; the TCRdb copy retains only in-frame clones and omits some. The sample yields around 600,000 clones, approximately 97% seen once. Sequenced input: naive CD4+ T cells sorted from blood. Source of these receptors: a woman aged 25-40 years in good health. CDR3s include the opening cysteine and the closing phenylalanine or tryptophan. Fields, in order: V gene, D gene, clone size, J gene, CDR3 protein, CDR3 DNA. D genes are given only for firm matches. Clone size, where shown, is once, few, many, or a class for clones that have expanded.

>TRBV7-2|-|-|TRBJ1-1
CASSPEIWGTEAFF
TGTGCCAGCAGCCCCGAGATTTGGGGAACTGAAGCTTTCTTT
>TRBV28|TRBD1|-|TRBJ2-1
CASNKDRDINEQFF
TGTGCCAGCAATAAGGACAGGGATATTAATGAGCAGTTCTTC
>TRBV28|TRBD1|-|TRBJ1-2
CASIPPGQGSYGYTF
TGTGCCAGCATCCCTCCGGGACAGGGATCCTATGGCTACACCTTC
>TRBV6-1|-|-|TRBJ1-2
CASGSYGYTF
TGTGCCAGCGGCAGCTATGGCTACACCTTC
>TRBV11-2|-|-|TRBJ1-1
CASSLPGHSEAFF
TGTGCCAGCAGCTTACCGGGACATTCTGAAGCTTTCTTT
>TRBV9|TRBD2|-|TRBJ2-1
CASSVQTSGWHEQFF
TGTGCCAGCAGCGTTCAGACTAGCGGGTGGCATGAGCAGTTCTTC
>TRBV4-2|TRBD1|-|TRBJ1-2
CASSQETGNYGYTF
TGTGCCAGCAGCCAAGAGACAGGGAACTATGGCTACACCTTC
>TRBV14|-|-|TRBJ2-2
CASSQVYRPGELFF
TGTGCCAGCAGCCAAGTATATCGTCCCGGGGAGCTGTTTTTT
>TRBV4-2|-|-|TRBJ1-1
CASSQEPAGLSRNTEAFF
TGTGCCAGCAGCCAAGAACCGGCCGGGCTAAGTCGGAACACTGAAGCTTTCTTT
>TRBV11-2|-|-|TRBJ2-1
CASSRGPEGSNEQFF
TGTGCCAGCAGCCGGGGACCAGAAGGGTCCAATGAGCAGTTCTTC
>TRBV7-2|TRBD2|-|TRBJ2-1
CASSLDGGRVYNEQFF
TGTGCCAGCAGCTTAGATGGCGGGAGGGTTTACAATGAGCAGTTCTTC
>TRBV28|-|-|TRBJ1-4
CASRKNRDLGKLFF
TGTGCCAGCAGAAAAAATCGAGATCTTGGAAAACTGTTTTTT
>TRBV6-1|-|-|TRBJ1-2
CASSAPDAGLGYTF
TGTGCCAGCAGTGCCCCGGACGCCGGCCTGGGCTACACCTTC
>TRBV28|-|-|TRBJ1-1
CASSPGSTEAFF
TGTGCCAGCAGTCCCGGTTCCACTGAAGCTTTCTTT
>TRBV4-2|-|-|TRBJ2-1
CASSQDFAPGYNEQFF
TGTGCCAGCAGCCAAGATTTCGCTCCAGGTTACAATGAGCAGTTCTTC
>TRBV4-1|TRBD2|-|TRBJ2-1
CASSPGLAGGPGHEQFF
TGCGCCAGCAGCCCCGGACTAGCGGGAGGGCCTGGGCATGAGCAGTTCTTC
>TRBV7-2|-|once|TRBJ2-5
CASSSDRYQETQYF
TGTGCCAGCAGCTCGGACCGGTACCAAGAGACCCAGTACTTC
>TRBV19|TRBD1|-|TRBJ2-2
CASSGQGLTGELFF
TGTGCCAGTAGTGGACAGGGCCTCACCGGGGAGCTGTTTTTT
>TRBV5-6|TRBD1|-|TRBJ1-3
CASSLGQNTIYF
TGTGCCAGCAGCCTGGGACAGAACACCATATATTTT
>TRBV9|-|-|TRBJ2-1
CASSGRLVTHNEQFF
TGTGCCAGCAGCGGCCGACTAGTCACTCACAATGAGCAGTTCTTC
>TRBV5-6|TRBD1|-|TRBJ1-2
CASSSRDRGGYTF
TGTGCCAGCAGCTCCCGGGACAGGGGTGGCTACACCTTC
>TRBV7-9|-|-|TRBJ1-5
CASSSGIQPQHF
TGTGCCAGCAGCTCAGGGATTCAGCCCCAGCATTTT
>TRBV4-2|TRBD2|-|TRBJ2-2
CASSQETSGSRAGELFF
TGTGCCAGCAGCCAAGAAACTAGCGGGAGTAGGGCCGGGGAGCTGTTTTTT